This T cell receptor beta chain originates from a study of shared clonotypes between healthy human individuals. Study-wide background: Donors had three CD4 naive, three CD4 memory, two CD8 naive and one CD8 memory plate apiece.

The study, taken as a whole, reports: Among donors, sharing of clonotypes was expected to be affected by sequencing depth. The sampled material consisted only of blood, and tissue repertoires are likely to differ.

Note on this clone: Its antigen is not identified.

V lost 5 bases and J lost 1; bases outside the gene matches: 6. This CDR3 spans 16 amino acids. Germline V gene lookup returns CDR1 SGHNT and CDR2 YYREEE (reference sequence). CD45RO-negative cells were positively selected for CCR7, leaving out terminally differentiated effector memory CD45RA+ cells. Some clones are missing from TCRdb's copy, which holds only in-frame ones; the method was immunoSEQ multiplex PCR. The sample has about 1.9 million clones; around 93% are singletons. The gene calls are TRBV5-4 and TRBJ1-1, with 12 bases identical to TRBD1. The receptor comes from a man aged 18 to 30 in good health. Some clones in this sample may be carry-over from other donors' samples. Sequences were obtained from naive CD8+ T cells from PBMCs. The CDR3 spells CASRSGTGGKNTEAFF. The CDR3 region has the DNA TGTGCCAGCAGGTCCGGGACAGGGGGCAAGAACACTGAAGCTTTCTTT.